A single sample is the source of the 23 T cell receptor beta chains below, sequenced in a study of shared clonotypes between healthy human individuals. The protocol was immunoSEQ multiplex PCR, while the TCRdb copy is restricted to in-frame clones and leaves out a portion. The data contain more than 2 million clones, just under 95% of them singletons. CD45RO-negative cells were positively selected for CCR7, leaving out terminally differentiated effector memory CD45RA+ cells. Material for sequencing was naive CD8+ T cells from PBMCs. These TCRs come from a man aged 18 to 30 in good health. Some clones in this sample may be carry-over from other donors' samples.

Of note for this clone: The same CDR3 can be traced to other DNA sequences in this sample. The V gene is TRBV7-6, the J gene TRBJ2-7; the D gene is possibly TRBD1 (5 bases). This CDR3 spans 12 amino acids. Germline lookup yields CDR1 SGHVS and CDR2 FNYEAQ. V was pared by 0 bases and J by 6 bases, with 6 bases between. The CDR3 coding sequence is TGTGCCAGCAGCTTAGCAAGGGGCGAGCAGTACTTC. Amino acids: CASSLARGEQYF. Supplemented by reference TRBV7-6 and TRBJ2-7, the full variable domain reads GAGVSQSPRYKVTKRGQDVALRCDPISGHVSLYWYRQALGQGPEFLTYFNYEAQQDKSGLPNDRFSAERPEGSISTLTIQRTEQRDSAMYRCASSLARGEQYFGPGTRLTVT.

This clone came up a few times. This chain links TRBV19 with TRBJ1-2; tentatively, D is TRBD1 (5 bases). The germline CDR1 and CDR2 sequences are LNHDA and SQIVND (reference sequence). V was trimmed by 3 bases and J by 4 bases, leaving 9 bases between them. The CDR3 length is 13 residues. CDR3 in DNA: TGTGCCAGTAGTATCGACAGTTCCTATGGCTACACCTTC. Amino acids: CASSIDSSYGYTF.

In this sample, this clone turned up once. The chain employs TRBV28 and TRBJ2-7, with D uncertain. With 2 bases removed from V and 3 bases from J, the gap between germline ends came to 11 bases. Germline V CDR1 and CDR2: MDHEN, SYDVKM. This CDR3 is 14 amino acids long. The CDR3: CASSLRSNFYEQYF. The CDR3 DNA is TGTGCCAGCAGTTTACGATCGAACTTCTACGAGCAGTACTTC.

This chain links TRBV7-8 with TRBJ2-7; 9 nucleotides match TRBD1. This CDR3 is 15 amino acids long. From germline, CDR1 is SGHVS and CDR2 FQNEAQ. V was pared by 7 bases and J by 7 bases, with 14 bases of the junction left unmatched. This CDR3 reads CASNFMGQGLLEQYF. The CDR3 DNA reads as TGTGCCAGCAACTTTATGGGACAGGGTCTTTTGGAGCAGTACTTC.

The rearrangement uses TRBV7-9 and TRBJ2-7; D is uncertain. The CDR3 runs 14 residues. V gave up 3 bases and J gave up 5 bases, with 14 bases separating them. The germline CDR1 and CDR2 sequences are SEHNR and FQNEAQ (reference sequence). The CDR3 bases are TGTGCCAGCAGCTTTGGGTTTGGGTTCCACGAGCAGTACTTC. It encodes CASSFGFGFHEQYF.

This clone was seen only once. V and J are TRBV21-1 and TRBJ1-4; the table's D call TRBD1 went unverified against the DNA. TRBV21-1 is a pseudogene segment. The CDR3 is made up of 16 amino acids. CDR3 in amino acids: CASSKKSRTYPEKLFF. The CDR3, as DNA: TGTGCCAGCAGCAAAAAGAGTCGGACATACCCTGAAAAACTGTTTTTT.

The chain carries TRBV11-2 and TRBJ2-7, with D tentatively TRBD1 or TRBD2 (6 bases each). V lost 0 bases and J 2 bases, leaving 14 bases between the germline ends. The CDR3 spans 16 residues. CDR1 is SGHAT, CDR2 FQNNGV, per germline. CDR3 sequence reads: CASSLEIEGGTYEQYF. The CDR3 nucleotides are TGTGCCAGCAGCTTAGAAATTGAGGGGGGAACCTACGAGCAGTACTTC.

This rearrangement joins TRBV27 to TRBJ2-1, with 12 bases lining up with TRBD2. The CDR3 length is 17 residues. Germline lookup yields CDR1 MNHEY and CDR2 SMNVEV (reference sequence). J was trimmed by 6 bases and V by 5 bases; bases with no gene match: 11. The CDR3 region is CASSPRETSGRSNEQFF. CDR3 nucleotides: TGTGCCAGCAGTCCTCGAGAGACTAGCGGGAGATCCAATGAGCAGTTCTTC.

On this clone: Other nucleotide sequences in the sample specify the same CDR3. V and J are TRBV27 and TRBJ2-1; D ambiguous. V lost 0 bases to trimming and J lost 6 bases, with 3 bases between them. The length of the CDR3 is 12 residues. Germline CDR1 and CDR2: MNHEY and SMNVEV (reference sequence). CDR3 amino acids: CASSLSVNEQFF. The CDR3 DNA reads TGTGCCAGCAGTTTATCCGTCAATGAGCAGTTCTTC.

This clone was seen a single time. J is TRBJ2-5 and V is TRBV15; tentative D call: TRBD2 (5 bases). Germline values: CDR1 LNHNV, CDR2 YYDKDF (reference sequence). Trimming took 5 bases from V and 5 from J, leaving 9 bases between them. This CDR3 is built from 12 residues. The CDR3 sequence: CATSLRGETQYF. CDR3 nucleotides: TGTGCCACCAGCCTAAGAGGGGAGACCCAGTACTTC.

This sequence joins TRBV19 and TRBJ1-5; D gene uncertain. Germline CDR1 LNHDA, CDR2 SQIVND (reference sequence). The CDR3 consists of 14 residues. Trimming cost V 6 bases and J 1 base, with 10 bases left between them. In DNA, the CDR3 is TGTGCCAGTAGCCCGAGGGCCAGCAATCAGCCCCAGCATTTT. Protein: CASSPRASNQPQHF.

V gene TRBV4-2 combines with J gene TRBJ2-7, with 8 bases fitting TRBD2. J was trimmed by 6 bases and V by 0 bases; bases with no gene match: 10. This CDR3 spans 16 amino acids. Germline assignment: CDR1 LGHNA and CDR2 YNFKEQ. The chain's CDR3 is CASSQDPGLGTIEQYF. The CDR3 DNA sequence: TGTGCCAGCAGCCAAGATCCGGGACTAGGGACTATCGAGCAGTACTTC.

This clone was observed once. The J gene is TRBJ1-1, the V gene TRBV5-6, with D unclear. The CDR3 is made up of 13 amino acids. The germline V gene encodes CDR1 SGHDT and CDR2 YYEEEE. Between the trimmed V and J ends, which lost 0 bases and 11 bases, there was a span of 14 bases. The CDR3 protein is CASSLGARRDAFF. The CDR3 nucleotides read TGTGCCAGCAGCTTGGGGGCAAGGAGGGATGCTTTCTTT.

This chain links TRBV5-1 with TRBJ2-7, with TRBD2 identical over 7 bases. This CDR3 is 16 amino acids long. Per germline, CDR1 SGHRS and CDR2 YFSETQ. V dropped 1 base and J dropped 2; count of bases not matched to a gene: 9. The CDR3 nucleotides are TGCGCCAGCAGCTTGAACCGCCAGCGGGACCCCTACGAGCAGTACTTC. This gives the protein CASSLNRQRDPYEQYF.

This chain's CDR3 is CAVFGLYEQYF. CDR3 nucleotides: TGTGCCGTTTTCGGCCTATACGAGCAGTACTTC. The rearrangement links TRBV7-9 to TRBJ2-7; D unresolved. The CDR3 spans 11 residues. CDR1 is SEHNR and CDR2 is FQNEAQ in the germline V gene (reference sequence). V was clipped by 11 bases and J by 4 bases, with 12 bases between them. Variable domain in full (rest from reference TRBV7-9 and TRBJ2-7): DTGVSQNPRHKITKRGQNVTFRCDPISEHNRLYWYRQTLGQGPEFLTYFQNEAQLEKSRLLSDRFSAERPKGSFSTLEIQRTEQGDSAMYLCAVFGLYEQYFGPGTRLTVT.

The chain employs TRBV7-3 and TRBJ2-2; 10 bases map to TRBD1. The germline V gene encodes CDR1 SGHTA and CDR2 FQGTGA. This CDR3 region has 15 residues. The V gene end was trimmed by 5 bases and the J gene end by 5 bases; junction bases not matched to a gene: 5. CDR3 loop: CASSRGQGLTGELFF. CDR3 DNA sequence: TGTGCCAGCAGCCGGGGACAGGGGCTGACCGGGGAGCTGTTTTTT.

A single count supports this clone. The chain joins TRBV10-3 to TRBJ2-1; 8 bases are shared with TRBD2. The germline V gene encodes CDR1 ENHRY and CDR2 SYGVKD. The CDR3 has 14 amino acids. J was trimmed by 13 bases and V by 3 bases; bases with no gene match: 11. The CDR3, as DNA: TGTGCCATCAGTGAAAAAGGCGGGGGGCCCCCCCAGTTCTTC. The encoded protein is CAISEKGGGPPQFF.

This clone has only a few counts. This chain joins TRBV29-1 and TRBJ1-1, with 7 bases aligning to TRBD1. The CDR3 is made up of 12 amino acids. Germline values: CDR1 SQVTM, CDR2 ANQGSEA. After removal of 7 bases from V and 10 bases from J, the junction contained 12 bases not matched to a gene. The CDR3 is CSALGGRELAFF. CDR3 in DNA: TGCAGCGCATTAGGGGGCAGGGAATTAGCTTTCTTT.

The V gene is TRBV28, the J gene TRBJ2-7; D is undetermined. This CDR3 has 12 amino acids. V dropped 3 bases and J dropped 5 bases, with 8 bases sitting between them. Germline values: CDR1 MDHEN, CDR2 SYDVKM. CDR3 protein: CASSLYPNEQYF. CDR3 DNA sequence: TGTGCCAGCAGTTTGTACCCGAACGAGCAGTACTTC.

This chain joins TRBV28 and TRBJ2-2, with 16 bases that match TRBD2. Trimming at V came to 6 bases and at J to 3 bases, leaving 10 bases not matched to a gene. CDR3 length: 19 residues. Germline V gives CDR1 MDHEN, CDR2 SYDVKM. Written as DNA, the CDR3 is TGTGCCAGCAGCTATCCGGGACTAGCGGGAGGGCCGGACACCGGGGAGCTGTTTTTT. This sequence encodes CASSYPGLAGGPDTGELFF.

The chain links TRBV19 to TRBJ2-7; maybe TRBD2 (7 bases). Germline loops: CDR1 LNHDA, CDR2 SQIVND (reference sequence). This CDR3 has 15 amino acids. The ends were cut back, 5 bases at V and 2 bases at J, with 16 bases in the middle. For the CDR3, the DNA is TGTGCCAGTAGTCCAAGTGCGGGGGCGACCTACGAGCAGTACTTC. As protein: CASSPSAGATYEQYF.

CDR3 in amino acids: CASSSGAAYEQYF. In DNA, the CDR3 is TGTGCCAGCAGTTCAGGGGCCGCCTACGAGCAGTACTTC. The chain couples TRBV9 to TRBJ2-7; D is possibly TRBD1 (6 bases). There are 13 residues in the CDR3. With 5 bases removed from V and 2 bases from J, the gap between germline ends came to 11 bases. Germline V gene data show CDR1 as SGDLS and CDR2 as YYNGEE.

The genes are TRBV2 and TRBJ1-5, with D unresolved. CDR1 is SNHLY, CDR2 FYNNEI, per germline. V gave up 9 bases and J gave up 5 bases, with 17 bases separating them. The CDR3 covers 14 residues. The CDR3 DNA is TGTGCCAGTTCTACCACGGGTTCCGATCAGCCCCAGCATTTT. Translation gives CASSTTGSDQPQHF.